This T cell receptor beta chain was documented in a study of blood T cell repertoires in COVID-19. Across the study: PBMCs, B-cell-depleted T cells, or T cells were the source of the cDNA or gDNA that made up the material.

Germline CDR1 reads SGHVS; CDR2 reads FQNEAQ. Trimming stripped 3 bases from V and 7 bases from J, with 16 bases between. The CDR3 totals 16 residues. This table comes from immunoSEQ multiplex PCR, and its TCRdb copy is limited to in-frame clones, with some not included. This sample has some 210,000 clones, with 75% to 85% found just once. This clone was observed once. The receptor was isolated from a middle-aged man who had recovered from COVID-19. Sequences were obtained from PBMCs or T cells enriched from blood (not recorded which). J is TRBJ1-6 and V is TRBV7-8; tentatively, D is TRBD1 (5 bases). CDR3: CASSLSGLTGNSPLHF. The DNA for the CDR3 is TGTGCCAGCAGCTTGTCGGGACTCACGGGGAATTCACCCCTCCACTTT. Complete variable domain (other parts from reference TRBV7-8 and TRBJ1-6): GAGVSQSPRYKVAKRGQDVALRCDPISGHVSLFWYQQALGQGPEFLTYFQNEAQLDKSGLPSDRFFAERPEGSVSTLKIQRTQQEDSAVYLCASSLSGLTGNSPLHFGNGTRLTVT.